One T cell receptor (beta chain) is described in this entry. The CDR3 spans 15 residues. Germline loops: CDR1 MNHNS, CDR2 SASEGT. V dropped 0 bases and J dropped 5 bases, with 13 bases sitting between them. Living in 24 US areas, the participants were between 18 and 89 years of age. Assignments of participants to cohorts depended upon their own reported clinical history. This record comes from a study of blood T cell repertoires in COVID-19. About the study: From T cells, B-cell-depleted T cells, or PBMCs came the material, which was cDNA or gDNA.

Method: immunoSEQ multiplex PCR; TCRdb's copy keeps in-frame clones and lacks some. The sample has some 180,000 clones, 60% to 80% seen once; the top ten hold 14%. This sequence joins TRBV6-1 and TRBJ1-2; TRBD1 is a possible D gene (6 bases). The receptor comes from a man in his 60s who had been exposed to COVID-19. Sequencing input: PBMCs or T cells enriched from blood (not recorded which). CDR3 DNA: TGTGCCAGCAGTGAAGCCGGGACACAAATGTATGGCTACACCTTC. This encodes CASSEAGTQMYGYTF.